This T cell receptor beta chain was recovered during a study of shared clonotypes between healthy human individuals. Germline V CDR1 and CDR2: MGHRA, YSYEKL. CDR3 length: 15 amino acids. V lost 1 base, J lost 3 bases, and 5 bases stayed unmatched. The repertoire was sequenced with immunoSEQ multiplex PCR; TCRdb's copy has only in-frame clones and lacks some. The data contain more than 1,200,000 clones, approximately 98.5% of them seen just once; the ten biggest clones take up 0.36%. The chain couples TRBV4-1 to TRBJ1-2; 7 bases match TRBD1. The receptor's source is a man aged 25-45 years in good health. Specimen: naive CD4+ T cells sorted from blood. Sample subset: CD45RA+ positively selected. The CDR3 loop is CASSQGDREDYGYTF. CDR3 sequence (DNA): TGCGCCAGCAGCCAAGGTGACAGGGAGGACTATGGCTACACCTTC.